The T cell receptor (beta chain) described here comes from a study of vaccination effects on CD4 cells after COVID-19. Whole-study findings and limits: Only 1 of 255 vaccine-induced clones from healthy vaccinees cross-reacted with common cold coronaviruses.

Before any sequencing was done, the ViraFEST assay used viral peptide pools to expand antigen-specific CD4+ T cells. Culture proceeded for approximately 10 days, and CD4+ T cells were then isolated. Researchers reported culturing a few million PBMC in each well, adding approximately 10 IU/ml IL-2 and approximately 10 ug/ml peptides. With regard to this clone: Its cognate antigen is unknown.

The germline gives CDR1 SNHLY, CDR2 FYNNEI. V shed 4 bases and J shed 2 bases, with 10 bases lying between them. There are 14 residues in the CDR3. Assay used: immunoSEQ multiplex PCR; TCRdb lists only in-frame clones, some missing. The sample consists of about 61,000 clones, around 81% of them appearing once. This rearrangement joins TRBV2 to TRBJ2-3; D perhaps matches TRBD1 (6 bases). This TCR was sampled from a human donor who received a COVID-19 vaccine. The starting material was CD4+ T cells from PBMCs cultured with HCoV-229E spike peptides, obtained before COVID-19 vaccination. The CDR3 reads CASSADSFTDTQYF. The CDR3, as DNA: TGTGCCAGCAGTGCGGACAGCTTCACAGATACGCAGTATTTT.